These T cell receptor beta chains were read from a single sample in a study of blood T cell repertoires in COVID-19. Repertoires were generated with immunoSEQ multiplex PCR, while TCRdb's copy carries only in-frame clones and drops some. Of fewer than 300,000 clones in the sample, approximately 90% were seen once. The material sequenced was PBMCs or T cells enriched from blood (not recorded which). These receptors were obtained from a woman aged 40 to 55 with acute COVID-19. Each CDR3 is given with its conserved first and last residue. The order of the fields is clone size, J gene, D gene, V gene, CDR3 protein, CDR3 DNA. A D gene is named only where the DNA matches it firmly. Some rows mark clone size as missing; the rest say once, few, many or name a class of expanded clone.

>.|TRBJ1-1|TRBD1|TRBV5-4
CASSLGGQGITEAFF
TGTGCCAGCAGCTTGGGTGGACAGGGGATCACTGAAGCTTTCTTT
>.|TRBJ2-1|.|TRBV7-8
CASSLAGPAGEQFF
TGTGCCAGCAGCTTAGCGGGCCCAGCTGGAGAGCAGTTCTTC
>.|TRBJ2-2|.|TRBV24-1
CATSGLSAGTNTGELFF
TGTGCCACCAGTGGACTATCGGCAGGAACTAACACCGGGGAGCTGTTTTTT
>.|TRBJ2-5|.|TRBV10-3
CAISESTGGLETQYF
TGTGCCATCAGTGAGTCGACGGGGGGCCTAGAGACCCAGTACTTC
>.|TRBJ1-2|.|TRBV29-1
CSVDGGSYTF
TGCAGCGTTGATGGGGGGAGCTACACCTTC
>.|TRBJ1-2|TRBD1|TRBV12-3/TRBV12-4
CASSQTGSYGYTF
TGTGCCAGCAGCCAGACAGGGTCCTATGGCTACACCTTC
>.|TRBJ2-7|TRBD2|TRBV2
CASNPTSGHSYEQYF
TGTGCCAGCAACCCGACTAGCGGGCATTCCTACGAGCAGTACTTC
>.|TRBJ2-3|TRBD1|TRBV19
CASMGTGSHYTDTQYF
TGTGCCAGTATGGGGACAGGGAGTCACTACACAGATACGCAGTATTTT
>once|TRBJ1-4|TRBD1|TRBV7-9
CASSSADRRLFF
TGTGCCAGCAGCTCAGCGGACAGGCGACTGTTTTTT
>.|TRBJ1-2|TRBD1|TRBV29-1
CSVHVGGGLTSHTF
TGCAGCGTGCATGTAGGGGGCGGCCTTACATCTCACACCTTC
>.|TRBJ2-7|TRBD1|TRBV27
CASRGGTGFYEQYF
TGTGCCAGCCGGGGAGGGACAGGGTTCTACGAGCAGTACTTC
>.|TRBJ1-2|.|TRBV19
CASSIDRWGYGYTF
TGTGCCAGTAGTATCGACAGGTGGGGCTATGGCTACACCTTC
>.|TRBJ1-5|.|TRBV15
CATSPSGGMQPQHF
TGTGCCACCAGCCCATCCGGGGGGATGCAGCCCCAGCATTTT
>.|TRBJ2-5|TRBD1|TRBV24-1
CATSDPGTGTQETQYF
TGTGCCACCAGTGATCCCGGGACAGGGACACAAGAGACCCAGTACTTC
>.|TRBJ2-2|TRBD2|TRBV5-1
CASSLTSGRTGELFF
TGCGCCAGCAGCTTAACTAGCGGGCGCACCGGGGAGCTGTTTTTT
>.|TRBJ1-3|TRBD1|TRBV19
CASSPGQGATIYF
TGTGCCAGTAGCCCTGGACAGGGCGCCACCATATATTTT
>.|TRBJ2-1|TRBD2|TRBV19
CASSIVRGSGRAMQFF
TGTGCCAGTAGTATAGTTCGGGGTAGCGGGAGGGCCATGCAGTTCTTC
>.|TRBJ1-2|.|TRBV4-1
CASSPTDMPNYGYTF
TGCGCCAGCAGCCCTACTGACATGCCTAACTATGGCTACACCTTC
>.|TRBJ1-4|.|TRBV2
CAGTTGFPNEKLFF
TGTGCCGGAACTACGGGTTTCCCTAATGAAAAACTGTTTTTT
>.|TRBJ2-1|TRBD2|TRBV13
CASSLLLAGVSYNEQFF
TGTGCCAGCAGCTTACTCTTAGCGGGAGTCTCCTACAATGAGCAGTTCTTC